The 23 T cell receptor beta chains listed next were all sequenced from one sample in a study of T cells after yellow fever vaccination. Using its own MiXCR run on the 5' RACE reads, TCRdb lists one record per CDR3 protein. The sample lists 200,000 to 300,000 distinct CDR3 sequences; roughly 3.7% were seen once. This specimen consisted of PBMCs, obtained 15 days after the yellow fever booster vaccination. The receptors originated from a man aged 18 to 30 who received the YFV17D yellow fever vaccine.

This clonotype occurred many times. CDR3 amino acids: CASSLLGTEKLFF. CDR3 bases: TGCGCCAGCAGCTTGTTGGGGACAGAAAAACTGTTTTTT. The chain recombines TRBV5-1 with TRBJ1-4, with a tentative D call TRBD1 (6 bases). The length of the CDR3 is 13 residues. Trimming stripped 1 base from V and 8 bases from J, with 9 bases between. From germline, CDR1 is SGHRS and CDR2 YFSETQ.

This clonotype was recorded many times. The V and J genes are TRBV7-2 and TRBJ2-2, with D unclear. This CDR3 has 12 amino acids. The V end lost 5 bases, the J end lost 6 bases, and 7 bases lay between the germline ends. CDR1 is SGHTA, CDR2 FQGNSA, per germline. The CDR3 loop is CASSPEAGELFF. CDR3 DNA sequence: TGTGCCAGCAGCCCAGAGGCCGGGGAGCTGTTTTTT.

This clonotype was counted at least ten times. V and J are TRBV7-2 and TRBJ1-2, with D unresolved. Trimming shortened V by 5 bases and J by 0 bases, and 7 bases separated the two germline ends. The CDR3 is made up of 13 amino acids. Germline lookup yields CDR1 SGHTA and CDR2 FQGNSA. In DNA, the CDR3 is TGTGCCAGCAGCCCAGAGCCTAACTATGGCTACACCTTC. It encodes CASSPEPNYGYTF. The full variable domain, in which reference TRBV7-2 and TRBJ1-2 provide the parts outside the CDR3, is GAGVSQSPSNKVTEKGKDVELRCDPISGHTALYWYRQSLGQGLEFLIYFQGNSAPDKSGLPSDRFSAERTGGSVSTLTIQRTQQEDSAVYLCASSPEPNYGYTFGSGTRLTVV.

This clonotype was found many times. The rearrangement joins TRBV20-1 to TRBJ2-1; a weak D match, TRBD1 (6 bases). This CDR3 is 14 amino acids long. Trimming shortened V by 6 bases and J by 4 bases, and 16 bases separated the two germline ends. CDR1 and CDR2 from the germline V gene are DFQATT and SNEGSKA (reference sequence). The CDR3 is CSAGAGDGYNEQFF. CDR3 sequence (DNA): TGCAGTGCAGGGGCAGGGGACGGGTACAATGAGCAGTTCTTC.

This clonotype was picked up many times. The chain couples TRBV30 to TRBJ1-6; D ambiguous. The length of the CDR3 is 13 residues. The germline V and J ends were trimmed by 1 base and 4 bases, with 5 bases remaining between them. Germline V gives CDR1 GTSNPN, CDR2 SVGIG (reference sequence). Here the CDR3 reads CAWSAGYNSPLHF. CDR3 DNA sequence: TGTGCCTGGAGTGCGGGATATAATTCACCCCTCCACTTT.

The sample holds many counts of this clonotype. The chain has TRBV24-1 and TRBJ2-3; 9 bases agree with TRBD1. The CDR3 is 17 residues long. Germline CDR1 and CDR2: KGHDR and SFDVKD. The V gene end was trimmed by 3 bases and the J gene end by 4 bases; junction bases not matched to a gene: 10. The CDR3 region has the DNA TGTGCCACCAGTGATCCGTTGACAGGGGGGGTTGCAGATACGCAGTATTTT. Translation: CATSDPLTGGVADTQYF.

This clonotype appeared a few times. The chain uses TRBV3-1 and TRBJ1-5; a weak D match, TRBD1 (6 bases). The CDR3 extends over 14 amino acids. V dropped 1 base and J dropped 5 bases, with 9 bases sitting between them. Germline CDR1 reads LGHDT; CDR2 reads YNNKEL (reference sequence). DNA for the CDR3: TGTGCCAGCAGCCAAGCAGGGGACGATCAGCCCCAGCATTTT. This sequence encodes CASSQAGDDQPQHF.

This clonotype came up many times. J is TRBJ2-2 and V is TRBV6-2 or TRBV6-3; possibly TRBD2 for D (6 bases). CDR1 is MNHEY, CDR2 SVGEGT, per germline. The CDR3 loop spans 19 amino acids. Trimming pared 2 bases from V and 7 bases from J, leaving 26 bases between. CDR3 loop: CASSYMVQGRSGAGGELFF. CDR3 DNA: TGTGCCAGCAGTTACATGGTTCAGGGACGAAGCGGAGCGGGCGGGGAGCTGTTTTTT.

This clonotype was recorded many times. The chain's CDR3 is CSVEEPGVQPQHF. The CDR3 coding sequence is TGCAGCGTTGAAGAGCCAGGGGTTCAGCCCCAGCATTTT. The rearrangement links TRBV29-1 to TRBJ1-5; D might be TRBD1 (6 bases). The V end was cut by 0 bases, the J end by 6 bases, with 9 bases between. The CDR3 is made up of 13 amino acids. The germline V gene encodes CDR1 SQVTM and CDR2 ANQGSEA.

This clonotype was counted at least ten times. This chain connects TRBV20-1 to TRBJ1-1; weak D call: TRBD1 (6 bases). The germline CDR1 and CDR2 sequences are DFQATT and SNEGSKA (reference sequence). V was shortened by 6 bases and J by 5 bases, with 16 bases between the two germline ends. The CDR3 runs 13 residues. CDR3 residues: CSAPSGGATEAFF. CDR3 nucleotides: TGCAGTGCGCCCTCGGGGGGCGCTACTGAAGCTTTCTTT.

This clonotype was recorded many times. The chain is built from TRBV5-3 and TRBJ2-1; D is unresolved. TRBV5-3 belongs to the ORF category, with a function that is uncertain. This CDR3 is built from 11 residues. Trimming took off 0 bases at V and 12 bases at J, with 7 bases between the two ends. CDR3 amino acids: CARSLGGTQFF. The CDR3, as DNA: TGTGCCAGAAGCTTGGGGGGAACGCAGTTCTTC.

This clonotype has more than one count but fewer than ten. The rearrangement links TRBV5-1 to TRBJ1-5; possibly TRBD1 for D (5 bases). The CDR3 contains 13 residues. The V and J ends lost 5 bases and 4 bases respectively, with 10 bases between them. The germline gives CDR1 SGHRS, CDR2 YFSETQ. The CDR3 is CASSRDGNQPQHF. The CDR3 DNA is TGCGCCAGCAGTAGGGACGGAAATCAGCCCCAGCATTTT.

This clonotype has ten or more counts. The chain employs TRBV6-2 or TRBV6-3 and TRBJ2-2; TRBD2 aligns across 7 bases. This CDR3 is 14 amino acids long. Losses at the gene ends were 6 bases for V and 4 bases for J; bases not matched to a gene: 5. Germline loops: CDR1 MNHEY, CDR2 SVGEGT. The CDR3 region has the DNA TGTGCCAGCAGCTACGGGGGGAGCACCGGGGAGCTGTTTTTT. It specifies CASSYGGSTGELFF.

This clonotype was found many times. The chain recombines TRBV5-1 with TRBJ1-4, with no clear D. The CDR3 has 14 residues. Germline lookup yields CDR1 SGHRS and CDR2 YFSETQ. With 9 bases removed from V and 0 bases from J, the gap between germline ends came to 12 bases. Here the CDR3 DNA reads TGCGCCACAGCGCCCGGAGCAACTAATGAAAAACTGTTTTTT. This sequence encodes CATAPGATNEKLFF.

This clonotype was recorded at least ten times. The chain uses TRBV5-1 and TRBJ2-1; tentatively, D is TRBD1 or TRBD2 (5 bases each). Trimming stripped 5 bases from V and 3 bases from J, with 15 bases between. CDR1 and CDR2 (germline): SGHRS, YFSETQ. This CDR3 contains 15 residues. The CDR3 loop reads CASRRTGTVYNEQFF. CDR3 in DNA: TGCGCCAGCAGGCGGACCGGGACCGTCTACAATGAGCAGTTCTTC.

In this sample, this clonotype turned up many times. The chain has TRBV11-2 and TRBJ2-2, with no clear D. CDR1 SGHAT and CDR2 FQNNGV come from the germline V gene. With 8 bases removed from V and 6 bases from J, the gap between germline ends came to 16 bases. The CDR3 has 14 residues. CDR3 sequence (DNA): TGTGCCAGCTTCGACTTTATGGAAGCCGGGGAGCTGTTTTTT. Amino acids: CASFDFMEAGELFF.

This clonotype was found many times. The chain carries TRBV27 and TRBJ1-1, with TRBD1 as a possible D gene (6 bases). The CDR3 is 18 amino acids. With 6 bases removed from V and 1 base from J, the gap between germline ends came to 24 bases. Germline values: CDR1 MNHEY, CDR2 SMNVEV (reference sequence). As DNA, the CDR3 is TGTGCCAGCAGATCTTCACGCTGGAGCAGGGGAGGGAACACTGAAGCTTTCTTT. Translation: CASRSSRWSRGGNTEAFF.

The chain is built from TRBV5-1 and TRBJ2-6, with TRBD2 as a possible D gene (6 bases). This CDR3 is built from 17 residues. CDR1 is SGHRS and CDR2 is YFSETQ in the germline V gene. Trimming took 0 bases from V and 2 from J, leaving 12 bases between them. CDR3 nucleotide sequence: TGCGCCAGCAGCTTGGCGCGGGGCACGGCTGGGGCCAACGTCCTGACTTTC. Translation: CASSLARGTAGANVLTF.

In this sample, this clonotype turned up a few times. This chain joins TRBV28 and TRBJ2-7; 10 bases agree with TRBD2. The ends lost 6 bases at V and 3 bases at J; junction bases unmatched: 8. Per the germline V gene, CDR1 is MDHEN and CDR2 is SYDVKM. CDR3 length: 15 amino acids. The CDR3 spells CASSFSSGGLYEQYF. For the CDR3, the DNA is TGTGCCAGCAGCTTTAGTAGCGGGGGGCTCTACGAGCAGTACTTC.

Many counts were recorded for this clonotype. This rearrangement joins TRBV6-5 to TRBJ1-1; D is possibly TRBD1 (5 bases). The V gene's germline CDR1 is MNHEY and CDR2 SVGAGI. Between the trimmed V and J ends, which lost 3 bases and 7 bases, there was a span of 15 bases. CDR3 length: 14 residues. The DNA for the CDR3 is TGTGCCAGCAGTTATGAGGGGCGACTCATTGAAGCTTTCTTT. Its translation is CASSYEGRLIEAFF.

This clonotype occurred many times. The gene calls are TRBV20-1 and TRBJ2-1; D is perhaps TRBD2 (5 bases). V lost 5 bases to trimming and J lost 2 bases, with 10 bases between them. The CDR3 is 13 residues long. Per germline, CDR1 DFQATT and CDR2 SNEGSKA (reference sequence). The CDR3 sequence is CSALLDPYNEQFF. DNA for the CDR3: TGCAGTGCTCTACTAGACCCCTACAATGAGCAGTTCTTC.

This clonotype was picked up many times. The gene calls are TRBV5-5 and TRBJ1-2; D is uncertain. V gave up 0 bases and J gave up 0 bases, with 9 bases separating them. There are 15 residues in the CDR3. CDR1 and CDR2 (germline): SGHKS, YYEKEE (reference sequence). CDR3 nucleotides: TGTGCCAGCAGCTTGGGCCAAAGGACTAACTATGGCTACACCTTC. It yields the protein CASSLGQRTNYGYTF.

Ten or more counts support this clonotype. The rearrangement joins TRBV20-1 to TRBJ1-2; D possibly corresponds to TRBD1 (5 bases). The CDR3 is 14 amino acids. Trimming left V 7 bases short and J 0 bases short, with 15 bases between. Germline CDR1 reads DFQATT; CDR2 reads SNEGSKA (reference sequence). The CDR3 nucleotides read TGCAGTGTACAGGCCAGGGAAGCTAACTATGGCTACACCTTC. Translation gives CSVQAREANYGYTF.